This TCR beta chain was sequenced for a study of CD39 and CD103 CD8 tumor-infiltrating T cells. Study context: An ovarian cancer patient and two HNSCC patients had repertoire comparisons shown.

About this clone: The antigen is not known.

Study outcomes and limitations: Blood and uninvolved lymph node rarely held DP TIL clonotypes.

Patients were not receiving therapy at sample collection. Memory CD8 T cells were sorted as CD8+CD4-CD45RA-, any CCR7 status. Some clones are missing from TCRdb's copy, which holds only in-frame ones; the method was immunoSEQ multiplex PCR. This sample has some 16,000 clones; 80% to 95% occur once, and the top ten carry roughly 4.2%. The germline V gene has CDR1 MGHRA and CDR2 YSYEKL. With 0 bases removed from V and 2 bases from J, the gap between germline ends came to 11 bases. This CDR3 comprises 15 residues. Sequencing input: CD8+ T cells sorted from blood. As to subset: total memory CD8 T cells (CD45RA-CCR7+/-) from blood or uninvolved lymph node. The origin of this receptor is a human donor with head and neck squamous cell carcinoma. The chain has TRBV4-1 and TRBJ2-7; no reliable D call. The CDR3 DNA reads as TGCGCCAGCAGCCAAGACAGTAACTTTCCCTACGAGCAGTACTTC. Its protein is CASSQDSNFPYEQYF.